This TCR beta chain comes out of a study of blood T cell repertoires in COVID-19. Study in general: The origin of the acute and convalescent COVID-19 samples was the United States, Italy and Spain. PBMCs, B-cell-depleted T cells, or T cells were the source of the cDNA or gDNA that made up the material.

How the authors handled the data: From reference gene primer amplification, estimates of nucleated cell counts were derived. Produced via immunoSEQ multiplex PCR; TCRdb's table is partial and in-frame only. V and J calls and clone size are given by that table; D and trimming were obtained from the DNA. The sample has around 270,000 clones; 86% are singletons. The receptor's source is a man aged 35-49 years who had recovered from COVID-19. Sequencing was done on a sample of peripheral blood.

The CDR3 nucleotides read TGTGCCAGCAGTTCGGGACAGGGGAATGAAAAACTGTTTTTT. It codes for CASSSGQGNEKLFF. The chain links TRBV2 to TRBJ1-4, with 10 positions matching TRBD1. The V gene end was trimmed by 5 bases and the J gene end by 5 bases; junction bases not matched to a gene: 2. CDR3 size: 14 residues. Germline CDR1 SNHLY, CDR2 FYNNEI.